Listed below are T cell receptor beta chains from one sample, sequenced in a study of T cells in localized non-small cell lung cancer. Sequencing was performed with immunoSEQ multiplex PCR; in TCRdb, only in-frame clones are kept and a portion is missing. The sample has approximately 15,000 clones, roughly 86% seen once; the top ten hold under 35%. The sample in question was peripheral blood mononuclear cells, obtained before any cancer treatment. The receptor set was obtained from a male donor older than 55 with stage II lung adenocarcinoma. CDR3s include the opening cysteine and the closing phenylalanine or tryptophan. The order of the fields is J gene, clone size, D gene, V gene, CDR3 protein, CDR3 DNA. A D gene is named only where the DNA matches it firmly. Clone size appears in some rows only: once, few, many, or a class for an expanded clone.

TRBJ2-2 | . | TRBD1 | TRBV6-5 | CASSYRTGSGTGELFF | TGTGCCAGCAGTTACCGGACAGGGAGCGGCACCGGGGAGCTGTTTTTT
TRBJ2-5 | . | TRBD2 | TRBV6-1 | CASSEEGRGGGQETQYF | TGTGCCAGCAGTGAAGAGGGGAGGGGAGGAGGGCAAGAGACCCAGTACTTC
TRBJ1-3 | . | . | TRBV2 | CASSRDSGNTIYF | TGTGCCAGCAGCCGGGACTCTGGAAACACCATATATTTT
TRBJ2-7 | . | . | TRBV28 | CASTTSLAINYEQYF | TGTGCCAGCACCACTTCCCTAGCAATCAACTACGAGCAGTACTTC
TRBJ1-2 | . | . | TRBV7-9 | CASSRRTDNYGYTF | TGTGCCAGCAGCCGTCGGACTGATAACTATGGCTACACCTTC
TRBJ1-5 | . | . | TRBV28 | CASSFLKTGFQPQHF | TGTGCCAGCAGTTTCCTCAAAACAGGGTTTCAGCCCCAGCATTTT
TRBJ2-7 | . | . | TRBV30 | CAWDLPRSYEQYF | TGTGCCTGGGACCTCCCGCGGTCCTACGAGCAGTACTTC
TRBJ2-5 | . | . | TRBV29-1 | CSVELPIGGRETQYF | TGCAGCGTTGAACTACCGATTGGGGGGCGGGAGACCCAGTACTTC
TRBJ2-5 | . | . | TRBV9 | CASSPVRVGEETQYF | TGTGCCAGCAGCCCCGTACGTGTGGGGGAAGAGACCCAGTACTTC
TRBJ2-2 | . | . | TRBV9 | CASSPWGASLNTGELFF | TGTGCCAGCAGCCCCTGGGGGGCCTCTTTGAACACCGGGGAGCTGTTTTTT
TRBJ2-2 | . | . | TRBV11-1 | CASSLSPAATGELFF | TGTGCCAGCAGCTTGTCCCCAGCCGCCACCGGGGAGCTGTTTTTT
TRBJ1-5 | few | . | TRBV21-1 | CASSKAAEGENQPQHF | TGTGCCAGCAGCAAGGCGGCGGAGGGGGAAAATCAGCCCCAGCATTTT
TRBJ1-5 | . | . | TRBV27 | CASSFAGAQGINQPQHF | TGTGCCAGCAGTTTTGCAGGAGCGCAGGGGATCAATCAGCCCCAGCATTTT
TRBJ2-1 | few | . | TRBV19 | CASIPPRLAEQFF | TGTGCCAGTATCCCCCCCCGACTGGCGGAGCAGTTCTTC
TRBJ1-5 | . | TRBD1 | TRBV19 | CASSMGQGSYSNQPQHF | TGTGCCAGTAGTATGGGACAGGGGTCTTATAGCAATCAGCCCCAGCATTTT
TRBJ2-7 | . | . | TRBV10-3 | CAISDLGRGEQYF | TGTGCCATCAGTGATTTAGGGCGGGGTGAGCAGTACTTC
TRBJ1-5 | . | . | TRBV6-1 | CASSEVWGFDQPQHF | TGTGCCAGCAGTGAAGTATGGGGCTTTGATCAGCCCCAGCATTTT
TRBJ2-1 | . | . | TRBV6-5 | CASSYGPGVENEQFF | TGTGCCAGCAGTTACGGTCCTGGCGTTGAGAATGAGCAGTTCTTC
TRBJ1-3 | once | TRBD1 | TRBV7-8 | CASSSRGAGNTIYF | TGTGCCAGCAGTTCCAGGGGGGCTGGAAACACCATATATTTT
TRBJ2-1 | . | TRBD1 | TRBV11-3 | CASSLAGTGGRNEQFF | TGTGCCAGCAGCTTAGCGGGGACAGGGGGCCGGAATGAGCAGTTCTTC
TRBJ2-7 | . | . | TRBV19 | CATRGTGSSHEQYF | TGTGCCACCAGGGGAACAGGGTCCTCCCACGAGCAGTACTTC
TRBJ1-6 | . | . | TRBV11-2 | CASSLEAGPNSPLHF | TGTGCCAGCAGCTTAGAGGCGGGACCCAATTCACCCCTCCACTTT
TRBJ2-3 | few | . | TRBV7-2 | CASSSYSGDTQYF | TGTGCCAGCAGCTCTTACTCCGGGGATACGCAGTATTTT
TRBJ1-3 | . | . | TRBV28 | CASSFRKGPSGNTIYF | TGTGCCAGCAGTTTCCGTAAGGGACCCTCTGGAAACACCATATATTTT
TRBJ2-6 | . | . | TRBV7-3 | CASSPSGLAGANVLTF | TGTGCCAGCAGCCCCTCAGGGTTGGCAGGGGCCAACGTCCTGACTTTC
TRBJ1-2 | once | . | TRBV30 | CAWSVPVVVYGYTF | TGTGCCTGGAGTGTACCAGTGGTAGTTTATGGCTACACCTTC
TRBJ1-1 | . | . | TRBV27 | CASSSLLKNTEAFF | TGTGCCAGCAGTTCCCTATTGAAGAACACTGAAGCTTTCTTT
TRBJ1-4 | . | . | TRBV5-1 | CASSPGVRAPQEEKLFF | TGCGCCAGCAGTCCTGGGGTCAGGGCCCCCCAGGAAGAAAAACTGTTTTTT
TRBJ2-3 | . | TRBD1 | TRBV5-5 | CASSSGQGGDTQYF | TGTGCCAGCAGCTCCGGACAGGGTGGAGATACGCAGTATTTT
TRBJ2-3 | once | TRBD2 | TRBV6-5 | CASSYSSGASTDTQYF | TGTGCCAGCAGTTACTCTAGCGGGGCCAGCACAGATACGCAGTATTTT
TRBJ2-3 | . | . | TRBV30 | CAGTGLAPSHDTQYF | TGTGCCGGGACGGGTTTAGCGCCCTCCCACGATACGCAGTATTTT
TRBJ1-1 | medium-sized | TRBD1 | TRBV30 | CAWIPGTGVSNTEAFF | TGTGCCTGGATCCCCGGGACAGGGGTTAGTAACACTGAAGCTTTCTTT
TRBJ1-5 | . | TRBD1 | TRBV9 | CASSVGDRPHQPQHF | TGTGCCAGCAGCGTTGGGGACAGGCCCCATCAGCCCCAGCATTTT
TRBJ2-7 | . | . | TRBV4-1 | CASSQGVTGLYEQYF | TGCGCCAGCAGCCAAGGGGTGACGGGACTCTACGAGCAGTACTTC
TRBJ1-2 | . | . | TRBV10-3 | CAINGEGIVRYTF | TGTGCCATCAACGGGGAGGGGATCGTTCGCTACACCTTC
TRBJ2-3 | . | . | TRBV19 | CASSIRGVGSDTQYF | TGTGCCAGTAGTATCAGGGGAGTAGGCTCAGATACGCAGTATTTT
TRBJ2-3 | once | . | TRBV10-3 | CAIKEGGTDTQYF | TGTGCCATCAAAGAGGGCGGCACAGATACGCAGTATTTT
TRBJ1-1 | . | . | TRBV19 | CASSIGWAEAFF | TGTGCCAGTAGTATAGGATGGGCTGAAGCTTTCTTT
TRBJ1-2 | . | TRBD1 | TRBV5-1 | CASSRRQGEFNYGYTF | TGCGCCAGCAGCCGTAGACAGGGAGAGTTTAACTATGGCTACACCTTC
TRBJ1-5 | . | . | TRBV11-2 | CASSLGAGISNQPQHF | TGTGCCAGCAGCTTAGGGGCAGGGATTAGCAATCAGCCCCAGCATTTT
TRBJ1-2 | . | . | TRBV25-1 | CASKAGGINYGYTF | TGTGCCAGCAAAGCAGGTGGTATTAACTATGGCTACACCTTC
TRBJ2-7 | once | TRBD2 | TRBV5-1 | CASSLLASGASGEQYF | TGCGCCAGCAGCTTGCTGGCTAGCGGGGCCTCCGGGGAGCAGTACTTC
TRBJ1-1 | . | . | TRBV10-3 | CAISEGGTNTEAFF | TGTGCCATCAGTGAGGGGGGTACGAACACTGAAGCTTTCTTT
TRBJ2-5 | . | . | TRBV30 | CAWSVGETQYF | TGTGCCTGGAGTGTCGGGGAGACCCAGTACTTC
TRBJ2-1 | . | TRBD2 | TRBV11-2 | CASSLGLAGRDEQFF | TGTGCCAGCAGCTTAGGACTAGCGGGAAGGGATGAGCAGTTCTTC
TRBJ1-4 | . | . | TRBV30 | CAWSSHNSEKLFF | TGTGCCTGGAGTTCGCACAACAGCGAAAAACTGTTTTTT
TRBJ2-3 | . | . | TRBV13 | CASSPRTDTQYF | TGTGCCAGCAGCCCCCGCACAGATACGCAGTATTTT
TRBJ2-2 | once | TRBD1 | TRBV7-9 | CASSPSRFLGQDTGELFF | TGTGCCAGCAGCCCGTCCCGGTTTTTGGGACAGGACACCGGGGAGCTGTTTTTT
TRBJ2-7 | once | TRBD1 | TRBV7-6 | CASSLAWTGGYEQYF | TGTGCCAGCAGCTTAGCCTGGACAGGGGGGTACGAGCAGTACTTC
TRBJ2-1 | . | TRBD2 | TRBV11-3 | CASSPPGGLAVRLEQFF | TGTGCCAGCAGCCCGCCCGGTGGACTAGCGGTACGATTAGAGCAGTTCTTC
TRBJ2-7 | . | . | TRBV9 | CASSPGPWDEQYF | TGTGCCAGCAGCCCGGGTCCATGGGACGAGCAGTACTTC